A single sample is the source of the 3 T cell receptor beta chains below, sequenced in a study of Graves' ophthalmopathy and Graves' hyperthyroidism (dated by TCRdb to between 2018 and 2020). This sample was sequenced with an Illumina HiSeq 2000. TCR beta CDR3 regions were amplified from RNA transcripts for repertoire sequencing. A first-round RT-PCR used HTBI primers with the Qiagen OneStep RT-PCR kit, followed by a second-round multiplex PCR, size selection and purification. TCRdb trimmed the raw reads at Q25, called clones with MiXCR and kept productive beta chains. Rows are combined by CDR3 protein, so each entry shows the most common genes and DNA. This sample holds about 740,000 distinct CDR3 sequences; roughly 40% were observed only once. The top ten clonotypes cover 44% of the sample. Sequencing used peripheral blood. The receptors were gathered from an adult man with Graves' ophthalmopathy.

This clonotype was counted only a few times. J is TRBJ2-5 and V is TRBV20-1; 7 nucleotides align to TRBD2. Germline CDR1 DFQATT, CDR2 SNEGSKA (reference sequence). The CDR3 has 15 residues. J gave up 2 bases and V 3 bases, and 9 bases lay outside the gene matches. The CDR3: CSASSLWGGQETQYF. The DNA of the CDR3 is TGCAGTGCTAGTTCCCTGTGGGGGGGACAAGAGACCCAGTACTTC.

This clonotype was seen only a few times. This sequence joins TRBV12-3 or TRBV12-4 and TRBJ1-1; D is possibly TRBD1 (6 bases). Trimming stripped 3 bases from V and 4 bases from J, with 18 bases between. CDR3 length equals 16 residues. The CDR3 protein is CASSFLSGAGITEAFF. The CDR3 coding sequence is TGTGCCAGCAGTTTTCTCTCGGGGGCGGGGATCACTGAAGCTTTCTTT.

This clonotype was counted ten times or more. The chain is built from TRBV5-1 and TRBJ2-2; no definite D call. Germline loops: CDR1 SGHRS, CDR2 YFSETQ. There are 14 residues in the CDR3. V was pared by 4 bases and J by 4 bases, with 11 bases between. In DNA form, the CDR3 reads TGCGCCAGCAGCCTCGGACGGAGCACCGGGGAGCTGTTTTTT. Protein product: CASSLGRSTGELFF.